This T cell receptor beta chain was obtained from a study of cytomegalovirus exposure and HLA in healthy donors. With respect to this clone: Its cognate antigen is unknown.

A multiplex PCR was run with 60 Vbeta primers and 13 Jbeta primers. The protocol was immunoSEQ multiplex PCR, while the TCRdb copy is restricted to in-frame clones and leaves out a portion. The table shows about 190,000 clones, with roughly 80% occurring only once. Study-wide results and caveats: Several of the most significant clusters appeared, in a later analysis, to be linked to common viral pathogens. Both high specificity and high sensitivity reportedly marked the classifier's diagnosis of cytomegalovirus status.

J gave up 5 bases and V 4 bases, and 4 bases lay outside the gene matches. CDR1 and CDR2 from the germline V gene are MGHRA and YSYEKL. There are 15 residues in the CDR3. The sample was PBMCs. The sequence came from a woman younger than 35 in good health and CMV-seronegative. This rearrangement joins TRBV4-1 to TRBJ1-5, with 11 bases aligning to TRBD1. The CDR3 DNA follows: TGCGCCAGCAGCCGGCCGGGACAGGGGGATCAGCCCCAGCATTTT. Amino acid sequence: CASSRPGQGDQPQHF.